This T cell receptor (beta chain) is drawn from a study of coeliac disease. Study information: Without high-resolution HLA typing, biased TRBV7-2 usage was queried. Study observations and caveats: Published gliadin-specific TRB sequences appeared in about 45% of the 18 coeliac samples, 1 of 6 controls. TRB repertoires were largely private, with most amino acid sequences found in only one sample. Active celiac intraepithelial and lamina propria samples had lower TRB and TRG clonality than control samples.

Trimming left V 8 bases short and J 0 bases short, with 10 bases between. The CDR3 spans 13 residues. CDR1 MDHEN and CDR2 SYDVKM come from the germline V gene. Points on this clone: Its antigen remains unknown.

Assay: immunoSEQ multiplex PCR; the TCRdb copy retains only in-frame clones and omits some. The sample lists over 5,500 clones; roughly 70% were seen once. This receptor was obtained from a man in his forties or fifties with active celiac disease. The rearrangement uses TRBV28 and TRBJ1-1; no reliable D call. Sequencing was done on a sample of lamina propria lymphocytes from the gut. CDR3 nucleotides: TGTGCCAGCGGACTTAGACTGAACACTGAAGCTTTCTTT. Translated, it gives CASGLRLNTEAFF.